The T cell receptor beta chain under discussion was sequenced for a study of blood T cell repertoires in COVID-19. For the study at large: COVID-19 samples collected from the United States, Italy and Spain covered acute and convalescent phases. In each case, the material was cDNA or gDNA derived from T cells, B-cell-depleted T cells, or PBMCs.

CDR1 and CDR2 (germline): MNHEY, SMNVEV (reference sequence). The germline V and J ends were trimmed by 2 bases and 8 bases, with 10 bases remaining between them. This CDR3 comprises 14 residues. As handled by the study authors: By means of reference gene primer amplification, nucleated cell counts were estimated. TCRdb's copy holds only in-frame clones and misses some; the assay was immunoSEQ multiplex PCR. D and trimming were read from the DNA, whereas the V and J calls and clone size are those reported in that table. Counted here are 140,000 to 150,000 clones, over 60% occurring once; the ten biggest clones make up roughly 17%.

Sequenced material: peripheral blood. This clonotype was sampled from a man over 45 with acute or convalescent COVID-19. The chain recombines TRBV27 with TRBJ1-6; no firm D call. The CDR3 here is CASSLDAGDSPLHF. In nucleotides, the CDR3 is TGTGCCAGCAGTTTAGATGCGGGAGATTCACCCCTCCACTTT.